This T cell receptor beta chain came from a study of OX40 agonist ivuxolimab in advanced cancers. At the level of the study: Ivuxolimab was delivered to patients intravenously every 2 weeks at doses spanning 0.01 to 10 mg/kg. Patients assigned to dose escalation were diagnosed with hepatocellular carcinoma, melanoma, renal cell or head and neck cancer.

Trimming removed 6 bases from V and 2 bases from J; junction bases left unmatched: 7. The CDR3 sequence is 15 residues long. The germline V gene encodes CDR1 MNHEY and CDR2 SVGAGI. Of note for this clone: Its target is not known.

Only in-frame clones appear in the TCRdb table, and some are missing; sequencing was by immunoSEQ multiplex PCR. Among about 45,000 clones listed, about four fifths were seen once. Points from the study as a whole: Some patients without response likewise showed low normalized clonal expansion.

The TCR originated in an adult with an advanced solid tumor such as melanoma, head and neck, liver or kidney cancer. The sequenced sample was CD4+ or CD8+ T cells sorted from blood, obtained in a trial of the OX40 agonist ivuxolimab. The rearrangement joins TRBV6-5 to TRBJ2-1; 7 bases line up with TRBD1. The CDR3 sequence is CASRGGLGAYNEQFF. Here the CDR3 DNA reads TGTGCCAGCAGAGGGGGCCTAGGGGCCTACAATGAGCAGTTCTTC.